One sample yielded the 3 T cell receptor beta chains listed below, sequenced in a study of T-cell memory formation after mild COVID-19. TCRdb called the 5' RACE reads again in MiXCR, with one record for every CDR3 protein. The repertoire holds fewer than 200,000 distinct CDR3 sequences, with about a fifth as singletons. Sequencing used PBMCs or a T cell subset sorted from them (not recorded which). The receptors derive from an adult woman who had mild COVID-19 (a few samples of this study predate the infection). Cell type and time point are not known.

This clonotype was picked up a small number of times. The genes are TRBV3-1 and TRBJ2-5; no clear D gene. The CDR3 runs to 15 residues. Germline CDR1 reads LGHDT; CDR2 reads YNNKEL (reference sequence). Trimming cost V 0 bases and J 0 bases, with 8 bases left between them. The CDR3, as DNA: TGTGCCAGCAGCCAAGAAAGTGCGCACCAAGAGACCCAGTACTTC. Translating it yields CASSQESAHQETQYF.

This chain uses TRBV29-1 with TRBJ2-2, with D hard to call. V shed 4 bases and J shed 1 base, with 4 bases lying between them. This CDR3 spans 12 amino acids. The germline CDR1 and CDR2 sequences are SQVTM and ANQGSEA. The CDR3 spells CSVVENTGELFF. The CDR3 DNA follows: TGCAGCGTTGTCGAGAACACCGGGGAGCTGTTTTTT.

The rearrangement joins TRBV6-5 to TRBJ2-7; D might be TRBD1 or TRBD2, each matching 5 bases. CDR1 is MNHEY, CDR2 SVGAGI, per germline. CDR3 size: 16 residues. Trimming shortened V by 8 bases and J by 3 bases, and 23 bases separated the two germline ends. The CDR3 DNA sequence: TGTGCCAGCTCCCTCGGAGAAGGGACCGCCAGCTACGAGCAGTACTTC. Amino acids: CASSLGEGTASYEQYF.